This TCR beta chain originates from a study of graft-versus-host responses after intestinal transplantation. On the study more broadly: Among the recipients, transplants were multivisceral, liver-intestinal, or isolated intestinal. For 3 to 4 years after anti-thymocyte globulin induction, all recipients took tacrolimus and steroids. General study results and limits: In patients with graft-donor T cell macrochimerism, allograft graft-versus-host to host-versus-graft clonal ratios were high. Detection of GvH clones occurred in recipient marrow, and some had their first appearance in ileum or blood.

A note on this clone: What it binds is not known. The conserved final phenylalanine or tryptophan is absent from the CDR3, which likely points to a read error. It is unclear where the CDR3 begins or ends on the DNA, so no DNA is shown, and the CDR3 is as TCRdb lists it.

Inclusive of both ends, the CDR3 amounts to 8 amino acids. Germline V gene sequence: CDR1 SGHAT, CDR2 FQNNGV. Libraries were prepared by immunoSEQ multiplex PCR; TCRdb keeps only in-frame clonotypes and omits some of them. This sample has about 97,000 clones, with approximately 92% found just once. This TCR was recovered from a human patient who received an intestinal transplant, so some T cells may come from the graft donor. Sequenced material: PBMCs, taken roughly 450 days after intestinal transplant. The chain recombines TRBV11-2 with TRBJ1-5. The CDR3 here is CASRSPLD.